Listed here are 10 T cell receptor beta chains from one sample, sequenced in a study of blood T cells in healthy people across ages. Alongside a J-beta primer mix, a sample-barcoded 5' primer served in a second PCR lasting roughly 7 to 12 cycles. TCRdb reanalysed the 5' RACE reads using MiXCR and keeps one entry per CDR3 protein. Here the sample spans some 800,000 distinct CDR3 sequences, around 42% being singletons. Sequences were obtained from blood. These receptors originate from a man in his 60s in good health.

The chain has TRBV11-2 and TRBJ2-7; TRBD2 matches 8 bases. The J segment lost 2 bases and the V segment lost 0 bases, leaving 9 bases of the junction unmatched. This CDR3 comprises 17 residues. Germline V gene lookup returns CDR1 SGHAT and CDR2 FQNNGV. CDR3 sequence reads: CASSLDVERGSPYEQYF. As DNA, the CDR3 is TGTGCCAGCAGCTTAGATGTTGAGCGGGGGAGCCCCTACGAGCAGTACTTC. Based on the CDR3 plus reference TRBV11-2 and TRBJ2-7, the full variable domain is EAGVAQSPRYKIIEKRQSVAFWCNPISGHATLYWYQQILGQGPKLLIQFQNNGVVDDSQLPKDRFSAERLKGVDSTLKIQPAKLEDSAVYLCASSLDVERGSPYEQYFGPGTRLTVT.

There are a few counts of this clonotype. The chain is built from TRBV6-5 and TRBJ1-5; 7 bases are a match to TRBD1. The V segment lost 5 bases and the J segment 5 bases; nucleotides outside the gene matches: 6. The CDR3 runs 14 residues. Germline V lookup: CDR1 MNHEY, CDR2 SVGAGI. The chain's CDR3 is CASSPRTGDQPQHF. DNA for the CDR3: TGTGCCAGCAGTCCGAGGACAGGCGATCAGCCCCAGCATTTT.

This chain connects TRBV2 to TRBJ2-5, with D perhaps being TRBD1 or TRBD2 (5 bases each). The better agreement between TRBJ2-7 and the DNA end casts doubt on the J call. CDR3 length: 13 residues. Germline V lookup: CDR1 SNHLY, CDR2 FYNNEI. The CDR3 nucleotides are TGTGCCAGCAGTGAGGGGGTGTCGGGCGAGCAGTACTTC. It codes for CASSEGVSGEQYF.

This clonotype was found a few times. The V gene is TRBV5-6, the J gene TRBJ2-7; 14 positions agree with TRBD2. This CDR3 has 16 residues. Trimming took 4 bases from V and 2 from J; bases not matched to a gene: 5. Germline-derived CDR1 and CDR2 are SGHDT and YYEEEE. In DNA, the CDR3 is TGTGCCAGCAGCGCAGGGACTAGCGGGGGCACCTACGAGCAGTACTTC. This gives the protein CASSAGTSGGTYEQYF.

Note on this clonotype: A much larger clone lies a single base off, so this may be a read error. The V call is TRBV29-1, the J call TRBJ2-5; the D is unclear. CDR3 length: 14 residues. Germline assignment: CDR1 SQVTM and CDR2 ANQGSEA. CDR3 nucleotides: TGCAGCGTCTCGAGAGTAGGACCCCAAGGGACCCAGTACTTC. Encoded protein: CSVSRVGPQGTQYF.

CDR3 in amino acids: CSARTGQGSNQPQHF. CDR3 bases: TGCAGTGCCCGTACGGGGCAGGGAAGCAATCAGCCCCAGCATTTT. V usage is TRBV20-1 and J usage is TRBJ1-5, with D possibly TRBD1 on 5 matching bases. V lost 6 bases to trimming and J lost 1 base, with 16 bases between them. The CDR3 is 15 residues long. Germline values: CDR1 DFQATT, CDR2 SNEGSKA (reference sequence).

This clonotype was counted a few times. The V call is TRBV12-3 or TRBV12-4, the J call TRBJ2-3; tentatively, D is TRBD1 (6 bases). This CDR3 region has 14 residues. Trimming shortened V by 5 bases and J by 4 bases, and 13 bases separated the two germline ends. CDR3 coding DNA: TGTGCCAGCAGTCAGGGGATGGGGGCAGATACGCAGTATTTT. Its translation is CASSQGMGADTQYF.

This chain uses TRBV14 with TRBJ2-5, with TRBD1 as a possible D gene (5 bases). This CDR3 has 14 amino acids. Germline-derived CDR1 and CDR2 are SGHDN and FVKESK. V lost 2 bases and J lost 1, with 8 bases in between. CDR3 sequence: CASSQKTVQETQYF. Here the CDR3 DNA reads TGTGCCAGCAGCCAAAAGACAGTCCAAGAGACCCAGTACTTC.

This clonotype was seen many times. V and J are TRBV5-1 and TRBJ2-5; 7 bases are shared with TRBD1. The J segment lost 2 bases and the V segment lost 4 bases, leaving 8 bases of the junction unmatched. The CDR3 length is 15 residues. Germline assignment: CDR1 SGHRS and CDR2 YFSETQ. DNA for the CDR3: TGCGCCAGCAGCCACGGACAGGCCGGGCAAGAGACCCAGTACTTC. This encodes CASSHGQAGQETQYF.

This clonotype turned up a few times. The chain recombines TRBV29-1 with TRBJ2-3; TRBD1 matches 8 bases. Germline CDR1 is SQVTM and CDR2 is ANQGSEA. The CDR3 totals 14 residues. J gave up 2 bases and V 4 bases, and 5 bases lay outside the gene matches. The CDR3 DNA follows: TGCAGCGTTGTCCAGGGGGCTGTCACAGATACGCAGTATTTT. It encodes CSVVQGAVTDTQYF.